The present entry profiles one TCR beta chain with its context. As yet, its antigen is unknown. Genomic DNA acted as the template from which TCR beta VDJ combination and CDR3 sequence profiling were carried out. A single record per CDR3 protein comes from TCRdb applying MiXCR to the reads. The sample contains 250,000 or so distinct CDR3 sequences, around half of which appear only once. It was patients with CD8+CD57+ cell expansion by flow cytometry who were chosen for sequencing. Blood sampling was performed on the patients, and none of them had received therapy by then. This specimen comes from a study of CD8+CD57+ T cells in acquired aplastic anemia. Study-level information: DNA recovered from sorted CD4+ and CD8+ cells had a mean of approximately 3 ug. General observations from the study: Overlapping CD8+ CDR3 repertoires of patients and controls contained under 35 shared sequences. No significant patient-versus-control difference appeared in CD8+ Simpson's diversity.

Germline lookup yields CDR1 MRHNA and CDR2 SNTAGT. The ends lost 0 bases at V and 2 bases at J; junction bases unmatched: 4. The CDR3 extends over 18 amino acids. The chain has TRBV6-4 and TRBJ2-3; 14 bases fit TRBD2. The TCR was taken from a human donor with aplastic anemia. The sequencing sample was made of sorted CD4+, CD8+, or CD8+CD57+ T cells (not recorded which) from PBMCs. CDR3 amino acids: CASSDSTTSGRVTDTQYF. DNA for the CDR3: TGTGCCAGCAGTGACTCGACGACTAGCGGGAGGGTCACAGATACGCAGTATTTT.